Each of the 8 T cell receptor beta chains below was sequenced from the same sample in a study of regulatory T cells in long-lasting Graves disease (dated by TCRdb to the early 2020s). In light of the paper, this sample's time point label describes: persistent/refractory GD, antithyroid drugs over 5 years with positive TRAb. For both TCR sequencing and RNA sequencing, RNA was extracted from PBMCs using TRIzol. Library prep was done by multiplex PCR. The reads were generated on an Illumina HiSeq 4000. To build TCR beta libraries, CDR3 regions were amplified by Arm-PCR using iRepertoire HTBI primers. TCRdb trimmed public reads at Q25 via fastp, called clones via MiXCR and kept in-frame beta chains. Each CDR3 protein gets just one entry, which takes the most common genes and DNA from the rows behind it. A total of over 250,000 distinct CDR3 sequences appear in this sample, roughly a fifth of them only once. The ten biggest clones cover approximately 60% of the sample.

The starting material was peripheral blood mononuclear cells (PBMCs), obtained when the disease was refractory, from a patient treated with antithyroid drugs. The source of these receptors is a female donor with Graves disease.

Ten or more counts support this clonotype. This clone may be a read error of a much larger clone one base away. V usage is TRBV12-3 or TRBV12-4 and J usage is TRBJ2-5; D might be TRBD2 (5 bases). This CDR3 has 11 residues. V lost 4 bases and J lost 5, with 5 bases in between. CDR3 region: CASSSGETQYF. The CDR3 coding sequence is TGTGCCAGCAGTTCGGGGGAGACCCAGTACTTC.

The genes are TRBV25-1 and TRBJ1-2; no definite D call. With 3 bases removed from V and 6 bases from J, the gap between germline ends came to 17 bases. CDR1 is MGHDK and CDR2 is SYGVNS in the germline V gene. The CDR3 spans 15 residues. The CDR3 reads CASSEFFSERNGYTF. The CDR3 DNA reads TGTGCCAGCAGTGAGTTTTTCAGTGAGAGGAATGGCTACACCTTC.

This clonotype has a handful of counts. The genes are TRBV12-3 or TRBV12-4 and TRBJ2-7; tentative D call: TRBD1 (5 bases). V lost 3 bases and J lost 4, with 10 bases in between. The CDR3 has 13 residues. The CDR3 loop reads CASSFTGYYEQYF. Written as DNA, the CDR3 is TGTGCCAGCAGTTTTACAGGCTATTACGAGCAGTACTTC.

CDR3 protein: CASSRGIEGETQYF. Written as DNA, the CDR3 is TGTGCCAGCAGCCGGGGCATCGAGGGGGAGACCCAGTACTTC. V and J are TRBV27 and TRBJ2-5; the D call may be TRBD1 or TRBD2 (5 bases each). Trimming took 6 bases from V and 5 from J, leaving 16 bases between them. The V gene's germline CDR1 is MNHEY and CDR2 SMNVEV (reference sequence). The CDR3 consists of 14 residues.

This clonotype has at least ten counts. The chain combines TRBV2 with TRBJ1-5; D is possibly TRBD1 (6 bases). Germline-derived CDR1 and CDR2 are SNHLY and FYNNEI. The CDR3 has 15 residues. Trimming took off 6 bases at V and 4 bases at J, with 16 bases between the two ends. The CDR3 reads CASRAGAGANQPQHF. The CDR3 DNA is TGTGCCAGCAGGGCCGGGGCAGGGGCAAATCAGCCCCAGCATTTT.

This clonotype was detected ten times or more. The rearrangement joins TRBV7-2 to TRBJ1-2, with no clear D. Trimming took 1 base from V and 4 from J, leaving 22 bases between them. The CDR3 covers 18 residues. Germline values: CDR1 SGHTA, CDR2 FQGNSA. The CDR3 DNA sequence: TGTGCCAGCAGCTTAGAAGAGGGTGTGGGGAATCTGGGCTATGGCTACACCTTC. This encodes CASSLEEGVGNLGYGYTF. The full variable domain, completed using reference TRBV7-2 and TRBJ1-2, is GAGVSQSPSNKVTEKGKDVELRCDPISGHTALYWYRQSLGQGLEFLIYFQGNSAPDKSGLPSDRFSAERTGGSVSTLTIQRTQQEDSAVYLCASSLEEGVGNLGYGYTFGSGTRLTVV.

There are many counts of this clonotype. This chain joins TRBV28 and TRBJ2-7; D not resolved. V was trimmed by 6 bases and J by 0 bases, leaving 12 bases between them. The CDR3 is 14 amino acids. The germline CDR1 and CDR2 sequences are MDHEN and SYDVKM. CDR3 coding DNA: TGTGCCAGCAGGTTAATGGGCAACTCCTACGAGCAGTACTTC. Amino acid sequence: CASRLMGNSYEQYF. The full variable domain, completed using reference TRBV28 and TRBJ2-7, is DVKVTQSSRYLVKRTGEKVFLECVQDMDHENMFWYRQDPGLGLRLIYFSYDVKMKEKGDIPEGYSVSREKKERFSLILESASTNQTSMYLCASRLMGNSYEQYFGPGTRLTVT.

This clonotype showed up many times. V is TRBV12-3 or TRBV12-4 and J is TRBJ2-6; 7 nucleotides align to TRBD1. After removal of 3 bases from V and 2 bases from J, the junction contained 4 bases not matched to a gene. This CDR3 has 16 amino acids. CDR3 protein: CASSFRQGAGANVLTF. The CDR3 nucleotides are TGTGCCAGCAGTTTTCGGCAGGGGGCTGGGGCCAACGTCCTGACTTTC.